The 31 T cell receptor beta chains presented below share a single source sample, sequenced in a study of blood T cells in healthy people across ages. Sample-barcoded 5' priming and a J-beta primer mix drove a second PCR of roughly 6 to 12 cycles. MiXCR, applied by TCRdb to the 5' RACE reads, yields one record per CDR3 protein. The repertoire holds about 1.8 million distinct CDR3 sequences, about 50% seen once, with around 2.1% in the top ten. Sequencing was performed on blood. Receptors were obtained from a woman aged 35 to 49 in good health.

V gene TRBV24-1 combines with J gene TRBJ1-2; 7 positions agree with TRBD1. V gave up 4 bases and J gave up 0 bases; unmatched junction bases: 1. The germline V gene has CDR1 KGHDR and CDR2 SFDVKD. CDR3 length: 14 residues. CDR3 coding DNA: TGTGCCACCAGTGAACAGGGGACTAACTATGGCTACACCTTC. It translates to CATSEQGTNYGYTF.

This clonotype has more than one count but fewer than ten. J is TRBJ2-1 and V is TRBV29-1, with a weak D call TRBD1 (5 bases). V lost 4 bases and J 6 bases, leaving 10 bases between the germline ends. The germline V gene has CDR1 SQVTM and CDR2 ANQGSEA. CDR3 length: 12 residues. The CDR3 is CSVGSGFNEQFF. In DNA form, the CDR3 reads TGCAGCGTTGGGTCAGGGTTCAATGAGCAGTTCTTC.

CDR3 in DNA: TGCGCCAGCAGCTTGGCCATGTTGACAGATACGCAGTATTTT. It translates to CASSLAMLTDTQYF. The chain uses TRBV5-1 and TRBJ2-3; D call uncertain. Germline V gene lookup returns CDR1 SGHRS and CDR2 YFSETQ. V was shortened by 0 bases and J by 3 bases, with 8 bases between the two germline ends. This CDR3 spans 14 amino acids.

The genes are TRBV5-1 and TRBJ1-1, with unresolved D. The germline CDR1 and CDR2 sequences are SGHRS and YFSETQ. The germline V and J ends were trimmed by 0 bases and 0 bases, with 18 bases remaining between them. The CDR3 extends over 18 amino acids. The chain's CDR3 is CASSLAKNSGSMNTEAFF. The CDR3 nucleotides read TGCGCCAGCAGCTTGGCCAAAAACAGCGGCAGCATGAACACTGAAGCTTTCTTT.

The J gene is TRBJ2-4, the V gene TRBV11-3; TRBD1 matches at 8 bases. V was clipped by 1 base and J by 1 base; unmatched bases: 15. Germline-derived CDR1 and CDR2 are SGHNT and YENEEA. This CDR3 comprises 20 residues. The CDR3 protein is CASSLALGAGGLGAKNIQYF. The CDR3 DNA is TGTGCCAGCAGCTTAGCCCTAGGGGCAGGGGGCCTAGGTGCCAAAAACATTCAGTACTTC.

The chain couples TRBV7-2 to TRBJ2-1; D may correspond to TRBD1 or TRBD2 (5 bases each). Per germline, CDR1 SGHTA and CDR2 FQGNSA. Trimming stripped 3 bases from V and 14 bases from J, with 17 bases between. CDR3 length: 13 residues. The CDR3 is CASSLAIVGTEFF. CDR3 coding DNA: TGTGCCAGCAGCTTGGCCATTGTGGGGACGGAGTTCTTC. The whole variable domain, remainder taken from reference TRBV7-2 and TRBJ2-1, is GAGVSQSPSNKVTEKGKDVELRCDPISGHTALYWYRQSLGQGLEFLIYFQGNSAPDKSGLPSDRFSAERTGGSVSTLTIQRTQQEDSAVYLCASSLAIVGTEFFGPGTRLTVL.

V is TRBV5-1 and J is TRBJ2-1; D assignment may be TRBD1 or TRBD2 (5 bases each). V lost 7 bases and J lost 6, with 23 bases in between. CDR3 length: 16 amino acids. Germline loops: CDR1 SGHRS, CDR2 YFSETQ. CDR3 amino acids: CASGDPKGEWVNEQFF. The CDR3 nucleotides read TGCGCCAGCGGCGACCCTAAAGGGGAGTGGGTCAATGAGCAGTTCTTC.

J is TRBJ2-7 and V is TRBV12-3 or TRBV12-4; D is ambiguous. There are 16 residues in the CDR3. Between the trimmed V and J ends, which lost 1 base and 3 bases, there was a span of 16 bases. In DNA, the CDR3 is TGTGCCAGCAGTTTAGGGCAGTCTTCTACTAACTACGAGCAGTACTTC. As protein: CASSLGQSSTNYEQYF.

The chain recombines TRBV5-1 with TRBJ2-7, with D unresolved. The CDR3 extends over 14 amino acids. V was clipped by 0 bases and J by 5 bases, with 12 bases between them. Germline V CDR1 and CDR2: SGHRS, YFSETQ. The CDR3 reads CASSLAGVLDEQYF. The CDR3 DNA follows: TGCGCCAGCAGCTTGGCAGGTGTCTTGGACGAGCAGTACTTC.

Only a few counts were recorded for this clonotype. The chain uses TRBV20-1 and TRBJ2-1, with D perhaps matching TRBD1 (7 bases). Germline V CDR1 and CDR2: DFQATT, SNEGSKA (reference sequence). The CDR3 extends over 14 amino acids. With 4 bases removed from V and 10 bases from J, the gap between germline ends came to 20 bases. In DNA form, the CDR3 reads TGCAGTGCTACCTCACCGAATTCAGGGGGGGAGCAGTTCTTC. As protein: CSATSPNSGGEQFF.

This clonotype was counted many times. CDR3: CASSLVPYEQYF. CDR3 in DNA: TGTGCCAGCAGCTTAGTCCCCTACGAGCAGTACTTC. The chain combines TRBV7-2 with TRBJ2-7; D not certain. CDR3 length equals 12 residues. The ends were cut back, 1 base at V and 2 bases at J, with 3 bases in the middle. Germline values: CDR1 SGHTA, CDR2 FQGNSA.

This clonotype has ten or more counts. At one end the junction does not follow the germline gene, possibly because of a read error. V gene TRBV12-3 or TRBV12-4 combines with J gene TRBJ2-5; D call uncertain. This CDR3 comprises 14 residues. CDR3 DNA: TGCGCCAGCAGCTTGCGGCGGACCCAAGAGACCCAGTACTTC. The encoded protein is CASSLRRTQETQYF.

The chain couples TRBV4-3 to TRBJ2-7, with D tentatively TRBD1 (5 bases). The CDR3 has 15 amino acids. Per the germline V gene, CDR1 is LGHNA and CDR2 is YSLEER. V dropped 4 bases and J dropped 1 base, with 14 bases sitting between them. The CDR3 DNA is TGCGCCAGCAGCCGAGACAGCTTAAATTCCTACGAGCAGTACTTC. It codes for CASSRDSLNSYEQYF.

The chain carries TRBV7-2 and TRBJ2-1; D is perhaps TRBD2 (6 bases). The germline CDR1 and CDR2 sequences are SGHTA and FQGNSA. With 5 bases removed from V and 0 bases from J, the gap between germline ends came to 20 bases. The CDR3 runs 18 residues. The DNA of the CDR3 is TGTGCCAGCAGCAAACCGGAGGGCTCAGGGACCTCCTACAATGAGCAGTTCTTC. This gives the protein CASSKPEGSGTSYNEQFF.

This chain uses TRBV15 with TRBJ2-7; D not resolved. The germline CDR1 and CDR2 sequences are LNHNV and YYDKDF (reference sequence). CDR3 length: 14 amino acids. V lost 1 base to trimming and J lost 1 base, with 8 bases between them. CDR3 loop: CATSRGVRSYEQYF. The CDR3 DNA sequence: TGTGCCACCAGCAGAGGAGTCAGATCCTACGAGCAGTACTTC. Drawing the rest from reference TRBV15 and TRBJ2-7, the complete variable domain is DAMVIQNPRYQVTQFGKPVTLSCSQTLNHNVMYWYQQKSSQAPKLLFHYYDKDFNNEADTPDNFQSRRPNTSFCFLDIRSPGLGDTAMYLCATSRGVRSYEQYFGPGTRLTVT.

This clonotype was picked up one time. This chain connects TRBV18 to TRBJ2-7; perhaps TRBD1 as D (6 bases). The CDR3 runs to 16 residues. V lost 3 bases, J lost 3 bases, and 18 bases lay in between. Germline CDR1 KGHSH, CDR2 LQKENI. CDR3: CASSPYRAQGFYEQYF. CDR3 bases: TGTGCCAGCTCACCCTATAGGGCCCAGGGGTTCTACGAGCAGTACTTC.

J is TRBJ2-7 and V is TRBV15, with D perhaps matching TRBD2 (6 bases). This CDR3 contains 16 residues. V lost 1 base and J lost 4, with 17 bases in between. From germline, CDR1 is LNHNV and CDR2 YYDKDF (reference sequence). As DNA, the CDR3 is TGTGCCACCAGCAGAGTACTGGGGGGAGGCTCGTACGAGCAGTACTTC. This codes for CATSRVLGGGSYEQYF.

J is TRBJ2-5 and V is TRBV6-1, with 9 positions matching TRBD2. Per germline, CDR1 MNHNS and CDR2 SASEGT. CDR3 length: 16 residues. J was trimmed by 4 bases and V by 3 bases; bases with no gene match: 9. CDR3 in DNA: TGTGCCAGCAGTGATTCGGTAGCGGGGGCCCGAGAGACCCAGTACTTC. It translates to CASSDSVAGARETQYF.

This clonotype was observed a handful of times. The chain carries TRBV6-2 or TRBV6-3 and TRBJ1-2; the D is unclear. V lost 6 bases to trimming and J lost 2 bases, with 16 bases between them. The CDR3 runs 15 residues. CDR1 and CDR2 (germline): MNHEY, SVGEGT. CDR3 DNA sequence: TGTGCCAGCAGCCCGGAGCTTCTGCCGAACTATGGCTACACCTTC. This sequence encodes CASSPELLPNYGYTF.

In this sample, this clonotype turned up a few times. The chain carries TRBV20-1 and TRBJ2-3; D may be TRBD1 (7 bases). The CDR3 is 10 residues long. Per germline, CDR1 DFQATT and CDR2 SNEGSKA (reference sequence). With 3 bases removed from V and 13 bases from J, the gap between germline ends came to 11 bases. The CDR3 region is CSASGGGEYF. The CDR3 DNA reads TGCAGTGCTAGTGGAGGGGGCGAGTATTTT.

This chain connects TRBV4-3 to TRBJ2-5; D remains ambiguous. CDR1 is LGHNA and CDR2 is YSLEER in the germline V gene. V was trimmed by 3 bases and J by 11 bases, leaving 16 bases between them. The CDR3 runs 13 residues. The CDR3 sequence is CASSQTHLFEQYF. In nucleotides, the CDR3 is TGCGCCAGCAGCCAGACTCACCTCTTTGAGCAGTACTTC.

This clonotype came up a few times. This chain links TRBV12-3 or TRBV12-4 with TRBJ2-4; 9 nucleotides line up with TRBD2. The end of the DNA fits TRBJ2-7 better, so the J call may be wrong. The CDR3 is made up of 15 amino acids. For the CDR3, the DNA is TGTGCCAGCGCGTTAGGGGCTAGCGGGGCCTACGAGCAGTACTTC. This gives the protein CASALGASGAYEQYF.

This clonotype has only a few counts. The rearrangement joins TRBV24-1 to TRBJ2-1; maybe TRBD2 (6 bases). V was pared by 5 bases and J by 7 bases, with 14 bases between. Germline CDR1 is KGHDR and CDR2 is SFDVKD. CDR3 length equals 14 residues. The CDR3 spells CATSVGGSRNEQFF. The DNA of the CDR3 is TGTGCCACCAGTGTTGGGGGGTCCAGGAATGAGCAGTTCTTC.

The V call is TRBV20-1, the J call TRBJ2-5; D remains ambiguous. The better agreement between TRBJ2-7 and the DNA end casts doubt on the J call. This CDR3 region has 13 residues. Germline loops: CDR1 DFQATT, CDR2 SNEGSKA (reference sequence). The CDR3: CSASAQTRYEQYF. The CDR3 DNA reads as TGCAGTGCTAGCGCACAGACCCGCTACGAGCAGTACTTC.

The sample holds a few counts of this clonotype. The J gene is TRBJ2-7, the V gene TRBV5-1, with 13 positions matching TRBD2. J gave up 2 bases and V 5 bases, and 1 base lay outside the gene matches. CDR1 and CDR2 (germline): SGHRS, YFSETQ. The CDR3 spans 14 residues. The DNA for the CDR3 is TGCGCCAGCAGAGGACTAGCGGGGGCCTACGAGCAGTACTTC. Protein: CASRGLAGAYEQYF.

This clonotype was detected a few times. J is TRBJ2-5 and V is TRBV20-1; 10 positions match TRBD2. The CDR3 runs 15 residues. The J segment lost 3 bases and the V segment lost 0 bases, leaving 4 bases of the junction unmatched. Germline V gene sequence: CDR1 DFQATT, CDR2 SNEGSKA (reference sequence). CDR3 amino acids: CSARDMLAGEETQYF. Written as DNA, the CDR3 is TGCAGTGCTAGAGATATGCTAGCGGGGGAAGAGACCCAGTACTTC.

In nucleotides, the CDR3 is TGTGCCAGCAGGTTCCTAGGTTTATCGGATACGCAGTATTTT. Protein sequence: CASRFLGLSDTQYF. The V and J genes are TRBV12-3 or TRBV12-4 and TRBJ2-3; D is unresolved. There are 14 residues in the CDR3. Trimming took off 6 bases at V and 6 bases at J, with 16 bases between the two ends.

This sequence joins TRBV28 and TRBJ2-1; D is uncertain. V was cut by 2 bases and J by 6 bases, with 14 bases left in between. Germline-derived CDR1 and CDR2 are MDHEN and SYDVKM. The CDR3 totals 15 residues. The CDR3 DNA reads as TGTGCCAGCAGTTTAGGGCAGGTGGGAACCAATGAGCAGTTCTTC. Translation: CASSLGQVGTNEQFF.

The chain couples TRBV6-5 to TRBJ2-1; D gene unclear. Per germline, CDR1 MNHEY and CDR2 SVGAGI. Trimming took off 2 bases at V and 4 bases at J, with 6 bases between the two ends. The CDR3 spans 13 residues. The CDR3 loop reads CASSYLEYNEQFF. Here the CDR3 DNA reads TGTGCCAGCAGTTACCTCGAATACAATGAGCAGTTCTTC.

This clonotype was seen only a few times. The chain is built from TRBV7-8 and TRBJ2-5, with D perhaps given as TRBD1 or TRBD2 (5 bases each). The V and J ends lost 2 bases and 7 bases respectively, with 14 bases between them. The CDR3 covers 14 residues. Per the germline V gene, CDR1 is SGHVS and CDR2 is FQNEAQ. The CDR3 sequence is CASSLLTGPGTQYF. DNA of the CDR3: TGTGCCAGCAGCTTACTCACGGGGCCTGGGACCCAGTACTTC.

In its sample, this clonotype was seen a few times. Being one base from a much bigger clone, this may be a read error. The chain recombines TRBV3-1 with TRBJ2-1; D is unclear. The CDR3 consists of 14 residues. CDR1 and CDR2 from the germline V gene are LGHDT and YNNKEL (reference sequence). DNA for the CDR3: TGTGCCAGCAGCCAAGAGACTTTATACAGTGAGCAGTTCTTC. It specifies CASSQETLYSEQFF.